This T cell receptor (beta chain) was identified during a study of blood T cell repertoires in COVID-19. The CDR3 has 15 amino acids. The germline V gene encodes CDR1 MNHEY and CDR2 SVGAGI. The junction had 6 bases not matched to a gene; V was cut back by 6 bases and J by 7 bases. Methods used by the authors: Amplification of reference gene primers was used by the study to estimate nucleated cell counts. Here immunoSEQ multiplex PCR was the method, and the copy in TCRdb shows in-frame clones only, minus some. V and J calls and clone size follow that table, whereas D and trimming were derived from the DNA. The table shows some 260,000 clones, with 85% to 90% occurring only once.

The sample was peripheral blood. V gene TRBV6-5 combines with J gene TRBJ2-1; 13 nucleotides line up with TRBD2. The TCR comes from a woman aged 40 to 50 who had recovered from COVID-19. DNA for the CDR3: TGTGCCAGCAGCCCACTAGCGGGAGGGAGGAATGAGCAGTTCTTC. Its protein is CASSPLAGGRNEQFF.